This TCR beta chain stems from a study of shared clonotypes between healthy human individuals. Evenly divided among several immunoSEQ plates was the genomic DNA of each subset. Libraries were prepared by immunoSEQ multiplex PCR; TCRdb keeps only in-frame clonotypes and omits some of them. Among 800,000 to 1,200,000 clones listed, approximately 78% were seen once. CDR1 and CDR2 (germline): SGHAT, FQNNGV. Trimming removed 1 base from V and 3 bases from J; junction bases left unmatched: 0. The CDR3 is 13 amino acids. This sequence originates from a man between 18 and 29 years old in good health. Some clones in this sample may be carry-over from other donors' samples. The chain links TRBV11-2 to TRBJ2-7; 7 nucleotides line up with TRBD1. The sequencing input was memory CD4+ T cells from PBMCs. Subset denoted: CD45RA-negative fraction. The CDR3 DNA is TGTGCCAGCAGCTTAGGGGACAGCTACGAGCAGTACTTC. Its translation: CASSLGDSYEQYF. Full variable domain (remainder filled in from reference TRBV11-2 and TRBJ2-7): EAGVAQSPRYKIIEKRQSVAFWCNPISGHATLYWYQQILGQGPKLLIQFQNNGVVDDSQLPKDRFSAERLKGVDSTLKIQPAKLEDSAVYLCASSLGDSYEQYFGPGTRLTVT.